A single sample gave rise to the 14 T cell receptor beta chains below, sequenced in a study of memory CD4+ T cells and cytomegalovirus serostatus. Single viable CD3+CD4+CD8-CD45RO+ cells were sorted as the memory CD4+ T cells. Clones were read by immunoSEQ multiplex PCR, and TCRdb kept only the in-frame ones, dropping some. The data show 50,000 to 65,000 clones, with about 80% seen just once and roughly 1.4% held by the top ten. The sample comprised memory CD4+ T cells from blood. These receptor sequences come from an adult in good health and CMV-seropositive.

This chain connects TRBV6-6 to TRBJ1-1; the match to TRBD1 covers 7 bases. The length of the CDR3 is 15 residues. The V gene end was trimmed by 5 bases and the J gene end by 4 bases; junction bases not matched to a gene: 10. Germline CDR1 reads MNHNY; CDR2 reads SVGAGI (reference sequence). CDR3 sequence reads: CASSRKGGQVTEAFF. Written as DNA, the CDR3 is TGTGCCAGCAGTCGAAAAGGGGGCCAGGTCACTGAAGCTTTCTTT.

The chain recombines TRBV7-9 with TRBJ1-1; D may be TRBD1 (6 bases). The CDR3 has 13 amino acids. Germline V gene sequence: CDR1 SEHNR, CDR2 FQNEAQ (reference sequence). V was cut by 5 bases and J by 9 bases, with 16 bases left in between. The CDR3 DNA reads TGTGCCAGCAGCCCAGGGGACGAATTTAAAGCTTTCTTT. Translated: CASSPGDEFKAFF.

The chain employs TRBV6-1 and TRBJ2-1; 7 positions agree with TRBD1. There are 15 residues in the CDR3. J lost 5 bases, V lost 8 bases, and 12 bases had no gene match. Per the germline V gene, CDR1 is MNHNS and CDR2 is SASEGT. CDR3 protein: CASSMGQQSNNEQFF. As DNA, the CDR3 is TGTGCCAGCTCCATGGGACAGCAATCAAACAATGAGCAGTTCTTC.

The chain carries TRBV6-5 and TRBJ1-1; D call uncertain. Trimming cost V 6 bases and J 0 bases, with 8 bases left between them. The germline gives CDR1 MNHEY, CDR2 SVGAGI. The CDR3 covers 13 residues. The CDR3 DNA follows: TGTGCCAGCAGACAGCTCATGAACACTGAAGCTTTCTTT. Its protein is CASRQLMNTEAFF.

The rearrangement links TRBV18 to TRBJ2-1, with TRBD2 matching over 9 bases. Germline V gives CDR1 KGHSH, CDR2 LQKENI. The length of the CDR3 is 18 residues. Losses at the gene ends were 1 base for V and 0 bases for J; bases not matched to a gene: 7. The CDR3: CASSPQLAGISSYNEQFF. The CDR3 nucleotides are TGTGCCAGCTCACCACAGCTAGCGGGGATCTCCTCCTACAATGAGCAGTTCTTC. Full variable domain (remainder filled in from reference TRBV18 and TRBJ2-1): NAGVMQNPRHLVRRRGQEARLRCSPMKGHSHVYWYRQLPEEGLKFMVYLQKENIIDESGMPKERFSAEFPKEGPSILRIQQVVRGDSAAYFCASSPQLAGISSYNEQFFGPGTRLTVL.

On this clone: This same CDR3 is encoded by further DNA sequences in the sample. This chain connects TRBV30 to TRBJ1-5; D possibly corresponds to TRBD1 (5 bases). The CDR3 length is 13 residues. Germline CDR1 and CDR2: GTSNPN and SVGIG (reference sequence). Trimming shortened V by 5 bases and J by 2 bases, and 10 bases separated the two germline ends. CDR3 nucleotides: TGTGCCTGGGGGGGGAAGGGCAATCAGCCCCAGCATTTT. Its protein product is CAWGGKGNQPQHF.

This clone showed up just a few times. V and J are TRBV9 and TRBJ1-4; no clear D gene. Germline V CDR1 and CDR2: SGDLS, YYNGEE. Trimming shortened V by 5 bases and J by 7 bases, and 12 bases separated the two germline ends. The CDR3 runs 13 residues. The CDR3 spells CASSGAAGEKLFF. As DNA, the CDR3 is TGTGCCAGCAGTGGTGCGGCTGGTGAAAAACTGTTTTTT.

Comments on this clone: The junction departs from germline at one end; a sequencing error may be responsible. The chain joins TRBV7-7 to TRBJ2-5; D not certain. This CDR3 is built from 13 residues. The V gene's germline CDR1 is SSHAT and CDR2 FNYEAQ (reference sequence). The CDR3 nucleotides read TGTGCTAGCAGCTTAAAAGGAAAGGAGACCCAGTACTTC. Translated, it gives CASSLKGKETQYF.

This CDR3 reads CSGHRQGNTEAFF. In nucleotides, the CDR3 is TGCAGCGGCCACAGACAGGGAAACACTGAAGCTTTCTTT. This rearrangement joins TRBV29-1 to TRBJ1-1, with 7 bases fitting TRBD1. Germline CDR1 is SQVTM and CDR2 is ANQGSEA. The CDR3 contains 13 residues. J gave up 2 bases and V 7 bases, and 7 bases lay outside the gene matches.

The J gene is TRBJ2-7, the V gene TRBV5-4; 8 bases align to TRBD1. This CDR3 is 13 amino acids long. With V trimmed by 4 bases and J by 5 bases, 5 bases remained unmatched. Germline CDR1 is SGHNT and CDR2 is YYREEE (reference sequence). In DNA, the CDR3 is TGTGCCAGCAGCCCCCGGACAGGGAACGAGCAGTACTTC. Protein sequence: CASSPRTGNEQYF.

The chain is built from TRBV27 and TRBJ1-2; 8 bases are a match to TRBD1. Germline V gene lookup returns CDR1 MNHEY and CDR2 SMNVEV (reference sequence). Trimming at V came to 3 bases and at J to 6 bases, leaving 9 bases not matched to a gene. This CDR3 is built from 15 residues. This CDR3 reads CASSLRLMDRDGYTF. CDR3 DNA: TGTGCCAGCAGTTTGAGATTGATGGACAGGGATGGCTACACCTTC.

This chain joins TRBV4-2 and TRBJ2-5; a weak D match, TRBD2 (5 bases). This CDR3 comprises 14 residues. With 1 base removed from V and 5 bases from J, the gap between germline ends came to 11 bases. Germline V gene lookup returns CDR1 LGHNA and CDR2 YNFKEQ. The chain's CDR3 is CASSQGEGQETQYF. The CDR3 DNA is TGTGCCAGCAGCCAAGGTGAGGGCCAGGAGACCCAGTACTTC.

The chain has TRBV2 and TRBJ1-5; D is unresolved. V dropped 4 bases and J dropped 3 bases, with 13 bases sitting between them. The CDR3 loop spans 15 amino acids. Germline CDR1 is SNHLY and CDR2 is FYNNEI. Here the CDR3 reads CASSAGPTDNQPQHF. In DNA, the CDR3 is TGTGCCAGCAGTGCCGGCCCAACCGACAATCAGCCCCAGCATTTT.

V gene TRBV11-2 combines with J gene TRBJ1-2; maybe TRBD1 (6 bases). The CDR3 loop spans 14 amino acids. Germline CDR1 and CDR2: SGHAT and FQNNGV. Between the trimmed V and J ends, which lost 4 bases and 3 bases, there was a span of 12 bases. The DNA of the CDR3 is TGTGCCAGCAGCTCTGGAACAGGGTACTATGGCTACACCTTC. It codes for CASSSGTGYYGYTF. Full variable domain (missing parts from reference TRBV11-2 and TRBJ1-2): EAGVAQSPRYKIIEKRQSVAFWCNPISGHATLYWYQQILGQGPKLLIQFQNNGVVDDSQLPKDRFSAERLKGVDSTLKIQPAKLEDSAVYLCASSSGTGYYGYTFGSGTRLTVV.